A single sample is the source of the 14 T cell receptor beta chains below, sequenced in a study of T cells in localized non-small cell lung cancer (dated by TCRdb to the early 2020s). The library was built by means of the immunoSEQ multiplex PCR assay. What TCRdb holds here is the immuneACCESS table cut down to in-frame rearrangements. Part of the clones is not present; checked against another copy, under half of the missing clones reflect an unresolved V gene, and the others are unexplained. The sample data list 2,100 or so clones, and just under 25% of these were observed just once. The top ten clonotypes cover 6% to 6.5% of the sample. This material consisted of lung tumor tissue, taken before any cancer treatment. The receptors here all came from a woman between 35 and 70 years old with stage III lung adenocarcinoma.

CDR3 amino acids: CASSGSRLAGGPVQETQYF. The CDR3 nucleotides read TGTGCCAGCAGTGGATCCCGACTAGCGGGGGGACCGGTACAAGAGACCCAGTACTTC. V usage is TRBV6-8 and J usage is TRBJ2-5, with 13 bases lining up with TRBD2. The CDR3 extends over 19 amino acids. The ends lost 5 bases at V and 2 bases at J; junction bases unmatched: 14. The germline CDR1 and CDR2 sequences are MNHGY and SAAAGT.

The chain links TRBV11-3 to TRBJ2-4; D possibly uses TRBD1 or TRBD2 (6 bases each). With 5 bases removed from V and 7 bases from J, the gap between germline ends came to 18 bases. Germline CDR1 and CDR2: SGHNT and YENEEA. This CDR3 is built from 15 residues. The CDR3 region has the DNA TGTGCCAGCAGCCAAGGGGGGTCAGTGGGGAACATTCAGTACTTC. This sequence encodes CASSQGGSVGNIQYF.

V usage is TRBV12-5 and J usage is TRBJ2-5; 7 bases map to TRBD1. The V gene's germline CDR1 is LGHNT and CDR2 FRNRAP. This CDR3 contains 14 residues. The J segment lost 3 bases and the V segment lost 3 bases, leaving 4 bases of the junction unmatched. The CDR3 spells CASGFGTEEETQYF. The CDR3 DNA reads TGTGCTAGTGGTTTCGGGACAGAAGAAGAGACCCAGTACTTC. Using reference TRBV12-5 and TRBJ2-5 for the parts outside the CDR3, the full variable domain is DARVTQTPRHKVTEMGQEVTMRCQPILGHNTVFWYRQTMMQGLELLAYFRNRAPLDDSGMPKDRFSAEMPDATLATLKIQPSEPRDSAVYFCASGFGTEEETQYFGPGTRLLVL.

This clone was seen a handful of times. V usage is TRBV23-1 and J usage is TRBJ1-1, with D possibly TRBD1 on 6 matching bases. TRBV23-1 is sorted into the ORF group, with uncertain function. The V end was cut by 6 bases, the J end by 3 bases, with 11 bases between. The CDR3 has 13 amino acids. CDR3 DNA sequence: TGCGCCAGCAGCTTATCAGGGGACACTGAAGCTTTCTTT. Its protein product is CASSLSGDTEAFF.

The count of this clone is one. This rearrangement joins TRBV29-1 to TRBJ1-2; 9 positions agree with TRBD1. The CDR3 is made up of 14 amino acids. The J segment lost 9 bases and the V segment lost 6 bases, leaving 14 bases of the junction unmatched. Germline V gives CDR1 SQVTM, CDR2 ANQGSEA. The CDR3 here is CSVGAAGQGSRYTF. CDR3 bases: TGCAGCGTCGGGGCTGCGGGACAGGGTAGTCGCTACACCTTC. Full variable domain (remainder filled in from reference TRBV29-1 and TRBJ1-2): SAVISQKPSRDICQRGTSLTIQCQVDSQVTMMFWYRQQPGQSLTLIATANQGSEATYESGFVIDKFPISRPNLTFSTLTVSNMSPEDSSIYLCSVGAAGQGSRYTFGSGTRLTVV.

V and J are TRBV15 and TRBJ2-3; maybe TRBD1 (5 bases). The CDR3 totals 18 residues. Germline CDR1 and CDR2: LNHNV and YYDKDF (reference sequence). Between the trimmed V and J ends, which lost 0 bases and 2 bases, there was a span of 18 bases. CDR3 nucleotide sequence: TGTGCCACCAGCAGAGAAATGTATACAGGAGCTCTCACAGATACGCAGTATTTT. Translation gives CATSREMYTGALTDTQYF.

V gene TRBV30 combines with J gene TRBJ1-4, with D maybe TRBD1 (6 bases). V dropped 5 bases and J dropped 4 bases, with 11 bases sitting between them. The CDR3 contains 13 residues. CDR1 and CDR2 from the germline V gene are GTSNPN and SVGIG (reference sequence). The CDR3 nucleotides are TGTGCCTGGGCACAGGGCTTTAATGAAAAACTGTTTTTT. Amino acid sequence: CAWAQGFNEKLFF.

Only one count was recorded for this clone. The chain recombines TRBV5-1 with TRBJ1-1, with 10 positions matching TRBD1. This CDR3 has 15 residues. The germline gives CDR1 SGHRS, CDR2 YFSETQ. J gave up 4 bases and V 3 bases, and 6 bases lay outside the gene matches. CDR3 DNA: TGCGCCAGCAGCTCCTGGGACAGGGGAGGCACTGAAGCTTTCTTT. As protein: CASSSWDRGGTEAFF.

This clone was detected a few times. The chain combines TRBV11-3 with TRBJ1-6, with D maybe TRBD1 (5 bases). CDR1 is SGHNT, CDR2 YENEEA, per germline. The ends were cut back, 3 bases at V and 6 bases at J, with 9 bases in the middle. The CDR3 is 14 amino acids. CDR3 DNA: TGTGCCAGCAGCTTGCAGGGTTTTAATTCACCCCTCCACTTT. As protein: CASSLQGFNSPLHF.

This CDR3 reads CASSPEAKGVDEQYF. The CDR3 bases are TGCGCCAGCAGCCCGGAGGCGAAAGGGGTAGACGAGCAGTACTTC. V and J are TRBV5-1 and TRBJ2-7; the D call may be TRBD1 or TRBD2 (5 bases each). CDR3 length equals 15 residues. V shed 4 bases and J shed 5 bases, with 19 bases lying between them. CDR1 and CDR2 from the germline V gene are SGHRS and YFSETQ. Combining the CDR3 with reference TRBV5-1 and TRBJ2-7 gives the whole variable domain KAGVTQTPRYLIKTRGQQVTLSCSPISGHRSVSWYQQTPGQGLQFLFEYFSETQRNKGNFPGRFSGRQFSNSRSEMNVSTLELGDSALYLCASSPEAKGVDEQYFGPGTRLTVT.

This clone has more than one count but fewer than ten. The chain employs TRBV6-7 and TRBJ2-1; no definite D call. TRBV6-7 is an ORF, and what it does is uncertain. The V end was cut by 8 bases, the J end by 0 bases, with 8 bases between. This CDR3 region has 13 residues. CDR3 sequence reads: CASSTSSYNEQFF. The CDR3 nucleotides are TGTGCCAGCTCTACGAGCTCCTACAATGAGCAGTTCTTC.

The gene calls are TRBV30 and TRBJ1-2; the match to TRBD1 covers 7 bases. J was trimmed by 2 bases and V by 6 bases; bases with no gene match: 12. CDR1 GTSNPN and CDR2 SVGIG come from the germline V gene (reference sequence). The CDR3 runs 15 residues. This CDR3 is CACLPQGRGNYGYTF. DNA for the CDR3: TGTGCCTGCCTGCCGCAGGGCAGGGGGAACTATGGCTACACCTTC.

This clone is medium-sized within its sample. The V call is TRBV11-3, the J call TRBJ2-1; D is possibly TRBD1 (5 bases). Trimming took 6 bases from V and 3 from J, leaving 18 bases between them. Germline assignment: CDR1 SGHNT and CDR2 YENEEA. There are 16 residues in the CDR3. CDR3 in amino acids: CASSALGSGHYNEQFF. CDR3 DNA: TGTGCCAGCAGTGCCCTCGGGTCAGGGCACTACAATGAGCAGTTCTTC.

This clone is categorized as large. The chain links TRBV4-1 to TRBJ1-1; D gene ambiguous. This CDR3 has 13 amino acids. Deletions cut 5 bases from V and 4 bases from J, with 11 bases between. Germline V gene sequence: CDR1 MGHRA, CDR2 YSYEKL. Written as DNA, the CDR3 is TGCGCCAGCAGCTATCGGGAGAGCACTGAAGCTTTCTTT. This translates into CASSYRESTEAFF.